The source of this T cell receptor beta chain is a study of molecular identifiers for immune sequencing clone quantification. Points from the study as a whole: A shared barcode on identical TCR molecules could lead to underestimated sizes for highly expanded clones. Roughly 940,000 naive cells reportedly did not prevent detection of spiked Jurkat TCR RNA from one cell.

Both previously described methods and listed TCR primers were employed to make bulk TCR libraries. TCRdb redid the calling of the PCR reads with MiXCR, one entry per CDR3 protein. This table holds about 500,000 distinct CDR3 sequences, roughly a fifth found once. Naive CD8 T cells were sorted as CD8+CD4-CCR7+CD45RA+. The CDR3 is 16 amino acids. V dropped 0 bases and J dropped 2; count of bases not matched to a gene: 5. CDR1 is DFQATT and CDR2 is SNEGSKA in the germline V gene (reference sequence). This clonotype was found many times. Its antigen is currently unknown. This chain links TRBV20-1 with TRBJ2-3, with 10 bases that match TRBD2. This TCR came from a human donor in good health. Some libraries in this study had Jurkat cell RNA spiked in. Sequences were obtained from naive CD8+ T cells from blood, with Jurkat cell RNA spiked in. Subset described: FACS-sorted CD8+CD4-CCR7+CD45RA+ naive T cells. The CDR3 DNA follows: TGCAGTGCTAGAGATCTGGGGACTAGCGACACAGATACGCAGTATTTT. Encoded protein: CSARDLGTSDTDTQYF.